These 13 T cell receptor beta chains originate from one sample sequenced in a study of breast tumors, draining lymph nodes, adjacent tissues. TCRdb reanalysed the multiplex PCR reads using MiXCR and keeps one entry per CDR3 protein. The sample comprises 200,000 to 300,000 distinct CDR3 sequences, 30% of which are singletons, and more than 1% rests with the top ten. Breast cancer patients provided tissue from their axillary draining lymph nodes. Material: axillary lymph node tissue. The receptors come from a female donor with breast cancer. Some clones in this sample may be carry-over from other donors' samples.

This clonotype was seen repeatedly, ten times or more. Here the CDR3 reads CASSKGRDRGGEQYF. Written as DNA, the CDR3 is TGTGCCAGCAGCAAGGGGCGGGACAGGGGTGGTGAGCAGTACTTC. The chain combines TRBV7-2 with TRBJ2-7; 10 bases are a match to TRBD1. This CDR3 spans 15 amino acids. CDR1 and CDR2 (germline): SGHTA, FQGNSA. V lost 5 bases, J lost 7 bases, and 11 bases stayed unmatched.

This clonotype was observed many times. The chain employs TRBV12-3 or TRBV12-4 and TRBJ2-7, with TRBD2 identical over 8 bases. The length of the CDR3 is 14 residues. The V gene end was trimmed by 8 bases and the J gene end by 5 bases; junction bases not matched to a gene: 11. The DNA for the CDR3 is TGTGCCAGCGGAGCGGGAGTTCGCACCAACGAGCAGTACTTC. This gives the protein CASGAGVRTNEQYF.

For this clonotype: A much bigger clone sits one base away, suggesting this may be a read error. This chain joins TRBV4-1 and TRBJ2-1; TRBD2 aligns across 7 bases. After removal of 6 bases from V and 12 bases from J, the junction contained 11 bases not matched to a gene. This CDR3 has 13 residues. Looked up from germline, CDR1 is MGHRA and CDR2 is YSYEKL. CDR3 DNA: TGCGCCAGCAGTCCAGAGGCGGGAGTCTGGCAGTTCTTC. This translates into CASSPEAGVWQFF.

The V and J genes are TRBV7-8 and TRBJ2-1; D possibly corresponds to TRBD2 (5 bases). The CDR3 runs 14 residues. V lost 8 bases and J 4 bases, leaving 15 bases between the germline ends. In germline, CDR1 is SGHVS, CDR2 FQNEAQ. This CDR3 is CASGSISGYNEQFF. CDR3 nucleotide sequence: TGTGCCAGCGGATCGATCAGCGGTTACAATGAGCAGTTCTTC. The complete variable domain, with remaining parts taken from reference TRBV7-8 and TRBJ2-1, reads GAGVSQSPRYKVAKRGQDVALRCDPISGHVSLFWYQQALGQGPEFLTYFQNEAQLDKSGLPSDRFFAERPEGSVSTLKIQRTQQEDSAVYLCASGSISGYNEQFFGPGTRLTVL.

The V gene is TRBV6-1, the J gene TRBJ2-3, with D possibly being TRBD2 (6 bases). Germline V gene lookup returns CDR1 MNHNS and CDR2 SASEGT. Trimming left V 2 bases short and J 1 base short, with 13 bases between. The CDR3 length is 16 residues. The CDR3 protein is CASSERAGRGTDTQYF. CDR3 bases: TGTGCCAGCAGTGAAAGGGCGGGGCGAGGCACAGATACGCAGTATTTT.

With regard to this clonotype: This may come from a read error, since a much larger clone is one base off. The chain links TRBV12-3 or TRBV12-4 to TRBJ2-7; 10 nucleotides match TRBD2. CDR3 length equals 18 residues. The CDR3 nucleotides are TGTGCCAGCAGTTCCTCTTCGCGGACTAGCGGTAGCTCCTACGGGCAGTACTTC. It specifies CASSSSSRTSGSSYGQYF.

For this clonotype: Given a much more abundant clone one base away, this may be a read error. The rearrangement links TRBV5-1 to TRBJ1-5; no reliable D call. Germline V CDR1 and CDR2: SGHRS, YFSETQ. The CDR3 consists of 14 residues. The CDR3 DNA reads as TGCGCCAGCGGCTTGAACCCGTCGAATCAGCCCCAGCATTTT. Translating gives CASGLNPSNQPQHF.

The chain links TRBV20-1 to TRBJ2-5; TRBD2 matches at 14 bases. The CDR3 has 16 residues. The germline V gene has CDR1 DFQATT and CDR2 SNEGSKA (reference sequence). V shed 2 bases and J 4 bases; nucleotides not matched to a gene: 6. The CDR3 DNA reads as TGCAGTGCTAGAAAATCGGGACTAGCGGGAGTAGAGACCCAGTACTTC. This translates into CSARKSGLAGVETQYF.

This clonotype was seen many times. J is TRBJ2-1 and V is TRBV7-3, with TRBD2 identical over 9 bases. The V and J ends lost 1 base and 5 bases, in that order; junction bases with no gene match: 9. CDR3 length: 17 amino acids. Germline CDR1 reads SGHTA; CDR2 reads FQGTGA. CDR3 DNA sequence: TGTGCCAGCAGCTTAATCGTCCTAGCGGGAAAAAACAATGAGCAGTTCTTC. This codes for CASSLIVLAGKNNEQFF. The full variable domain, rest sourced from reference TRBV7-3 and TRBJ2-1, is GAGVSQTPSNKVTEKGKYVELRCDPISGHTALYWYRQSLGQGPEFLIYFQGTGAADDSGLPNDRFFAVRPEGSVSTLKIQRTERGDSAVYLCASSLIVLAGKNNEQFFGPGTRLTVL.

The rearrangement joins TRBV7-8 to TRBJ2-5, with D maybe TRBD1 (6 bases). This CDR3 is 14 amino acids long. V lost 2 bases and J 5 bases, leaving 12 bases between the germline ends. Germline V gene lookup returns CDR1 SGHVS and CDR2 FQNEAQ. CDR3 sequence: CASSLYQGWETQYF. The CDR3 DNA sequence: TGTGCCAGCAGCTTATACCAGGGGTGGGAGACCCAGTACTTC.

The CDR3, as DNA: TGTGCCAGCAGCGTTGATCGGGTAGGGGAGCAGTACTTC. Translating it yields CASSVDRVGEQYF. V gene TRBV7-9 combines with J gene TRBJ2-7; D is uncertain. This CDR3 comprises 13 residues. V was clipped by 5 bases and J by 7 bases, with 15 bases between them. Looked up from germline, CDR1 is SEHNR and CDR2 is FQNEAQ (reference sequence).

There are many counts of this clonotype. The CDR3 sequence is CASTTNRGLDEQYF. CDR3 sequence (DNA): TGTGCCAGCACCACGAACAGGGGGCTCGACGAGCAGTACTTC. The V call is TRBV12-3 or TRBV12-4, the J call TRBJ2-7; 9 nucleotides agree with TRBD1. The CDR3 sequence is 14 residues long. Germline trimming cut 7 bases from V and 5 bases from J; bases unmatched to any gene: 9.

The count of this clonotype is one. V usage is TRBV9 and J usage is TRBJ2-5; D unresolved. CDR1 is SGDLS and CDR2 is YYNGEE in the germline V gene. Deletions cut 0 bases from V and 1 base from J, with 19 bases between. This CDR3 region has 18 residues. In DNA form, the CDR3 reads TGTGCCAGCAGCGTAGGTAGCCTGGGTAGATACGCCCAAGAGACCCAGTACTTC. It is translated as CASSVGSLGRYAQETQYF. The complete variable domain, with remaining parts taken from reference TRBV9 and TRBJ2-5, reads DSGVTQTPKHLITATGQRVTLRCSPRSGDLSVYWYQQSLDQGLQFLIQYYNGEERAKGNILERFSAQQFPDLHSELNLSSLELGDSALYFCASSVGSLGRYAQETQYFGPGTRLLVL.